Following are 32 T cell receptor beta chains from one sample sequenced in a study of CD8 T cells in Susac syndrome. Reverse transcription used about 0.45 to 1 ug RNA and random hexamers. Via MiXCR, TCRdb re-called the immunoSEQ multiplex PCR reads, giving one row per CDR3 protein. The table shows 250,000 or so distinct CDR3 sequences, with 93% occurring only once. The specimen sequenced was CD4+ T cells from PBMCs. The receptors come from a human donor with multiple sclerosis.

The chain carries TRBV19 and TRBJ2-6; 12 nucleotides agree with TRBD1. Unmatched junction bases numbered 7, after V lost 7 bases and J lost 0 bases. This CDR3 is 18 amino acids long. CDR1 LNHDA and CDR2 SQIVND come from the germline V gene (reference sequence). The chain's CDR3 is CASNTPGQGASGANVLTF. The CDR3 nucleotides are TGTGCCAGTAATACCCCGGGACAGGGGGCCTCTGGGGCCAACGTCCTGACTTTC.

The rearrangement uses TRBV30 and TRBJ1-1; D not resolved. The CDR3 extends over 12 amino acids. Germline V gene data show CDR1 as GTSNPN and CDR2 as SVGIG (reference sequence). The V end lost 3 bases, the J end lost 4 bases, and 9 bases lay between the germline ends. CDR3 region: CAWRGWGTEAFF. The CDR3 nucleotides are TGTGCCTGGAGGGGCTGGGGCACTGAAGCTTTCTTT.

The V call is TRBV6-6, the J call TRBJ2-5; 9 nucleotides line up with TRBD1. Germline V gene data show CDR1 as MNHNY and CDR2 as SVGAGI (reference sequence). CDR3 length: 15 residues. V dropped 4 bases and J dropped 0; count of bases not matched to a gene: 3. The CDR3 spells CASSLGTGYQETQYF. DNA for the CDR3: TGTGCCAGCAGTTTAGGGACAGGGTACCAAGAGACCCAGTACTTC.

This chain connects TRBV7-2 to TRBJ1-1; D is ambiguous. The V end was cut by 5 bases, the J end by 5 bases, with 12 bases between. Germline V gene sequence: CDR1 SGHTA, CDR2 FQGNSA. The CDR3 sequence is 13 residues long. Here the CDR3 reads CASSQDILTEAFF. The CDR3 DNA follows: TGTGCCAGCAGCCAAGACATCCTAACTGAAGCTTTCTTT.

The rearrangement joins TRBV3-1 to TRBJ1-1; D gene unclear. The V end lost 1 base, the J end lost 2 bases, and 8 bases lay between the germline ends. CDR1 LGHDT and CDR2 YNNKEL come from the germline V gene (reference sequence). CDR3 length: 14 residues. CDR3 nucleotides: TGTGCCAGCAGCCAAGGTGTAGTCAACACTGAAGCTTTCTTT. It is translated as CASSQGVVNTEAFF.

The chain couples TRBV6-5 to TRBJ2-2, with D possibly being TRBD1 or TRBD2 (5 bases each). Trimming pared 2 bases from V and 8 bases from J, leaving 12 bases between. The germline CDR1 and CDR2 sequences are MNHEY and SVGAGI. There are 14 residues in the CDR3. This CDR3 is CASSYEGFQGELFF. Written as DNA, the CDR3 is TGTGCCAGCAGTTACGAGGGGTTTCAGGGGGAGCTGTTTTTT.

The gene calls are TRBV20-1 and TRBJ1-1, with TRBD1 matching over 8 bases. Germline CDR1 DFQATT, CDR2 SNEGSKA (reference sequence). CDR3 length equals 14 residues. J was trimmed by 0 bases and V by 4 bases; bases with no gene match: 4. The CDR3 reads CSATTGDMNTEAFF. The CDR3, as DNA: TGCAGTGCTACGACAGGGGATATGAACACTGAAGCTTTCTTT.

V is TRBV3-1 and J is TRBJ2-1, with D perhaps matching TRBD2 (5 bases). CDR1 LGHDT and CDR2 YNNKEL come from the germline V gene (reference sequence). The CDR3 is 13 residues long. V lost 3 bases and J lost 5, with 8 bases in between. DNA of the CDR3: TGTGCCAGCAGCCACTGGACTGACAATGAGCAGTTCTTC. Translating gives CASSHWTDNEQFF.

The V and J genes are TRBV11-1 and TRBJ2-5, with D perhaps matching TRBD1 or TRBD2 (5 bases each). The germline V and J ends were trimmed by 1 base and 3 bases, with 18 bases remaining between them. Germline V gives CDR1 SGHAT, CDR2 FQDESV (reference sequence). The CDR3 consists of 17 residues. CDR3 in amino acids: CASSLGPDGTLKETQYF. DNA for the CDR3: TGTGCCAGCAGCTTAGGACCGGACGGGACCTTAAAAGAGACCCAGTACTTC.

This clonotype showed up just a few times. The chain combines TRBV2 with TRBJ2-3, with D perhaps TRBD1 (6 bases). The V end was cut by 8 bases, the J end by 3 bases, with 9 bases between. The germline V gene has CDR1 SNHLY and CDR2 FYNNEI. The CDR3 loop spans 12 amino acids. As DNA, the CDR3 is TGTGCCAGCGGACAGTCGACAGATACGCAGTATTTT. It specifies CASGQSTDTQYF.

The gene calls are TRBV24-1 and TRBJ2-3; either TRBD1 or TRBD2 may supply D (6 bases each). CDR1 is KGHDR and CDR2 is SFDVKD in the germline V gene. Trimming took off 0 bases at V and 0 bases at J, with 18 bases between the two ends. The CDR3 consists of 19 residues. CDR3 nucleotides: TGTGCCACCAGTGATTTGCAATACGTGGGGGCGGGAAGCACAGATACGCAGTATTTT. The encoded protein is CATSDLQYVGAGSTDTQYF.

The chain combines TRBV4-2 with TRBJ2-2; D is ambiguous. Trimming cost V 4 bases and J 1 base, with 13 bases left between them. Germline V gives CDR1 LGHNA, CDR2 YNFKEQ. The CDR3 consists of 16 residues. CDR3 loop: CASSRTPVRNTGELFF. For the CDR3, the DNA is TGTGCCAGCAGCCGCACACCCGTTAGGAACACCGGGGAGCTGTTTTTT.

The chain employs TRBV7-2 and TRBJ1-2; maybe TRBD1 (6 bases). CDR3 size: 13 residues. The ends were cut back, 5 bases at V and 8 bases at J, with 15 bases in the middle. The germline CDR1 and CDR2 sequences are SGHTA and FQGNSA. The CDR3 DNA is TGTGCCAGCAGCCGCAGGGGAGGTCGGGGCTACACCTTC. Translated, it gives CASSRRGGRGYTF.

The rearrangement uses TRBV5-1 and TRBJ1-1, with a possible D match to TRBD1 (5 bases). Trimming cost V 3 bases and J 4 bases, with 16 bases left between them. In germline, CDR1 is SGHRS, CDR2 YFSETQ. The CDR3 runs 15 residues. Written as DNA, the CDR3 is TGCGCCAGCAGCTCTAGCCCCGGGGGAGGCACTGAAGCTTTCTTT. Translated, it gives CASSSSPGGGTEAFF. Together with reference TRBV5-1 and TRBJ1-1, the CDR3 gives the full variable domain: KAGVTQTPRYLIKTRGQQVTLSCSPISGHRSVSWYQQTPGQGLQFLFEYFSETQRNKGNFPGRFSGRQFSNSRSEMNVSTLELGDSALYLCASSSSPGGGTEAFFGQGTRLTVV.

The gene calls are TRBV28 and TRBJ1-3; 9 bases are a match to TRBD1. Germline CDR1 and CDR2: MDHEN and SYDVKM. J lost 7 bases, V lost 5 bases, and 3 bases had no gene match. The CDR3 runs to 13 residues. CDR3 sequence: CASSPTGGNTIYF. CDR3 coding DNA: TGTGCCAGCAGTCCGACAGGGGGGAACACCATATATTTT.

Only one count was recorded for this clonotype. The chain couples TRBV7-8 to TRBJ1-4; the D gene is possibly TRBD1 (6 bases). CDR1 and CDR2 (germline): SGHVS, FQNEAQ. This CDR3 has 18 amino acids. V was clipped by 5 bases and J by 0 bases, with 19 bases between them. The CDR3 loop is CASSPRTVQASTNEKLFF. The CDR3, as DNA: TGTGCCAGCAGCCCCAGGACAGTACAGGCCTCAACTAATGAAAAACTGTTTTTT. Using reference TRBV7-8 and TRBJ1-4 for the parts outside the CDR3, the full variable domain is GAGVSQSPRYKVAKRGQDVALRCDPISGHVSLFWYQQALGQGPEFLTYFQNEAQLDKSGLPSDRFFAERPEGSVSTLKIQRTQQEDSAVYLCASSPRTVQASTNEKLFFGSGTQLSVL.

A note on this clonotype: At one end, the junction sequence differs from germline, possibly due to a read error. The V and J genes are TRBV6-1 and TRBJ2-3; D is possibly TRBD2 (5 bases). CDR3 length: 14 amino acids. In germline, CDR1 is MNHNS, CDR2 SASEGT. CDR3: CASSELSARDMQYF. CDR3 DNA sequence: TGTGCCAGCAGTGAACTGTCCGCACGGGATATGCAGTATTTT.

J is TRBJ1-2 and V is TRBV12-3 or TRBV12-4; D remains ambiguous. This CDR3 spans 12 amino acids. The V end lost 8 bases, the J end lost 4 bases, and 11 bases lay between the germline ends. The CDR3 here is CASAAYTYGYTF. CDR3 sequence (DNA): TGTGCCAGCGCAGCATACACCTATGGCTACACCTTC.

The rearrangement uses TRBV24-1 and TRBJ2-3; 10 bases fit TRBD1. Losses at the gene ends were 4 bases for V and 2 bases for J; bases not matched to a gene: 8. The CDR3 consists of 17 residues. Germline CDR1 KGHDR, CDR2 SFDVKD. The CDR3 sequence: CATSDPPGTGATDTQYF. In nucleotides, the CDR3 is TGTGCCACCAGTGACCCACCCGGGACAGGGGCCACAGATACGCAGTATTTT.

The chain is built from TRBV5-1 and TRBJ2-7; 8 nucleotides line up with TRBD2. The CDR3 is 14 amino acids. The J segment lost 3 bases and the V segment lost 4 bases, leaving 6 bases of the junction unmatched. The germline V gene encodes CDR1 SGHRS and CDR2 YFSETQ. The CDR3 DNA reads TGCGCCAGCAGCGGGCGGGGGGACAACTACGAGCAGTACTTC. Protein sequence: CASSGRGDNYEQYF.

The genes are TRBV7-2 and TRBJ2-3; D unresolved. CDR3 size: 13 residues. CDR1 and CDR2 from the germline V gene are SGHTA and FQGNSA. V gave up 4 bases and J gave up 2 bases, with 7 bases separating them. The CDR3 DNA reads TGTGCCAGCAGCTCCGACCACACAGATACGCAGTATTTT. As protein: CASSSDHTDTQYF.

The chain combines TRBV4-1 with TRBJ2-1; D is uncertain. CDR3 length: 15 amino acids. CDR1 is MGHRA and CDR2 is YSYEKL in the germline V gene. V was shortened by 6 bases and J by 0 bases, with 12 bases between the two germline ends. DNA of the CDR3: TGCGCCAGCAGGCCGCTGGTTAACTCCTACAATGAGCAGTTCTTC. It translates to CASRPLVNSYNEQFF.

The chain has TRBV29-1 and TRBJ1-1, with TRBD1 matching over 8 bases. The CDR3 contains 13 residues. V lost 7 bases and J lost 8; bases outside the gene matches: 12. Germline CDR1 SQVTM, CDR2 ANQGSEA. This CDR3 is CSGGTGQGVEAFF. In DNA, the CDR3 is TGCAGCGGGGGGACAGGACAGGGCGTGGAAGCTTTCTTT.

This clonotype was detected only once. The V call is TRBV5-1, the J call TRBJ2-6; D not resolved. The germline CDR1 and CDR2 sequences are SGHRS and YFSETQ. V lost 4 bases and J lost 0, with 11 bases in between. This CDR3 spans 16 amino acids. The CDR3 DNA reads as TGCGCCAGCAGCCCTCCCCCACTCTCTGGGGCCAACGTCCTGACTTTC. It specifies CASSPPPLSGANVLTF. The complete variable domain, with remaining parts taken from reference TRBV5-1 and TRBJ2-6, reads KAGVTQTPRYLIKTRGQQVTLSCSPISGHRSVSWYQQTPGQGLQFLFEYFSETQRNKGNFPGRFSGRQFSNSRSEMNVSTLELGDSALYLCASSPPPLSGANVLTFGAGSRLTVL.

The chain links TRBV5-4 to TRBJ2-5; D perhaps matches TRBD2 (7 bases). The CDR3 totals 14 residues. In germline, CDR1 is SGHNT, CDR2 YYREEE (reference sequence). V lost 4 bases and J lost 5, with 15 bases in between. The CDR3 here is CASSGEAGAETQYF. The CDR3 nucleotides read TGTGCCAGCAGCGGGGAGGCGGGGGCGGAGACCCAGTACTTC.

The chain joins TRBV4-1 to TRBJ1-4, with TRBD1 matching over 7 bases. Unmatched junction bases numbered 2, after V lost 6 bases and J lost 7 bases. The CDR3 runs to 12 residues. Germline V CDR1 and CDR2: MGHRA, YSYEKL. CDR3 sequence: CASRNRGEKLFF. The CDR3 DNA is TGCGCCAGCAGAAACAGGGGTGAAAAACTGTTTTTT.

J is TRBJ1-2 and V is TRBV6-6; 7 bases line up with TRBD1. V lost 7 bases, J lost 8 bases, and 10 bases stayed unmatched. The CDR3 loop spans 13 amino acids. Germline assignment: CDR1 MNHNY and CDR2 SVGAGI (reference sequence). CDR3 coding DNA: TGTGCCAGCACCATGGGAGGGGGCGCGGGCTACACCTTC. Translating it yields CASTMGGGAGYTF.

The chain uses TRBV4-1 and TRBJ1-4; the match to TRBD1 covers 7 bases. The V and J ends lost 3 bases and 5 bases, in that order; junction bases with no gene match: 9. Germline V gene sequence: CDR1 MGHRA, CDR2 YSYEKL. CDR3 length: 16 residues. The CDR3 nucleotides read TGCGCCAGCAGCCAGTCAACAGGGGAAGGGAATGAAAAACTGTTTTTT. Protein sequence: CASSQSTGEGNEKLFF.

The CDR3 is CASSFGQGTVNEQFF. DNA for the CDR3: TGTGCCAGCAGTTTCGGACAGGGTACCGTCAATGAGCAGTTCTTC. The chain carries TRBV12-3 or TRBV12-4 and TRBJ2-1; TRBD1 aligns across 8 bases. The CDR3 consists of 15 residues. Trimming removed 3 bases from V and 6 bases from J; junction bases left unmatched: 7.

This clonotype was counted between two and nine times. V and J are TRBV18 and TRBJ1-1, with D possibly TRBD1 on 5 matching bases. Germline V gene lookup returns CDR1 KGHSH and CDR2 LQKENI. The germline V and J ends were trimmed by 6 bases and 3 bases, with 11 bases remaining between them. The CDR3 sequence is 13 residues long. The CDR3 is CASSRGGDTEAFF. CDR3 in DNA: TGTGCCAGCTCTCGCGGGGGGGACACTGAAGCTTTCTTT.

The chain employs TRBV30 and TRBJ2-1; TRBD1 matches at 9 bases. In germline, CDR1 is GTSNPN, CDR2 SVGIG (reference sequence). This CDR3 has 13 residues. J was trimmed by 8 bases and V by 5 bases; bases with no gene match: 7. Written as DNA, the CDR3 is TGTGCCTGGGGACAGGGGTGGTTTGATGAGCAGTTCTTC. Translated, it gives CAWGQGWFDEQFF.

The V gene is TRBV9, the J gene TRBJ2-1, with D unresolved. Germline V CDR1 and CDR2: SGDLS, YYNGEE. Trimming stripped 0 bases from V and 1 base from J, with 11 bases between. The CDR3 is 16 residues long. The CDR3 DNA follows: TGTGCCAGCAGCGTAGTTTTGGGCCTATCCTACAATGAGCAGTTCTTC. Its translation is CASSVVLGLSYNEQFF.